This TCR beta chain was recorded in a study of cytomegalovirus exposure and HLA in healthy donors. Study-wide results and limits: Whilst most TCR sequences proved rare, a subset of public TCRs occurred across many donors.

Some clones are missing from TCRdb's copy, which holds only in-frame ones; the method was immunoSEQ multiplex PCR. The repertoire has about 180,000 clones, 80% to 90% of them found once; the top ten carry about 1.5%. About this clone: The antigen is unknown.

CDR3 length equals 13 residues. Trimming took 2 bases from V and 0 from J, leaving 8 bases between them. Per the germline V gene, CDR1 is SQVTM and CDR2 is ANQGSEA. Donors were drawn from the approximately 120-subject validation cohort, separate from the approximately 680-subject first cohort. This chain uses TRBV29-1 with TRBJ2-7; D uncertain. Sequenced material: PBMCs. The clonotype originates from a woman aged 25 to 39 in good health and CMV-seronegative. The CDR3 sequence is CSVERENSYEQYF. CDR3 nucleotides: TGCAGCGTTGAACGCGAGAACTCCTACGAGCAGTACTTC.